A selection of T cell receptor beta chains follows, all from one sample in a study of Ad26.COV2.S vaccination and SARS-CoV-2 variants. Sequencing used immunoSEQ multiplex PCR; TCRdb keeps in-frame clones, though not all of them. Altogether approximately 350,000 clones are present, roughly 80% being singletons, with the ten largest covering around 7.4%. Source: peripheral blood, taken in a trial of Ad26.COV2.S vaccine versus placebo. All receptors come from a person between 18 and 65 years old who received the Ad26.COV2.S COVID-19 vaccine or a placebo. CDR3s include the opening cysteine and the closing phenylalanine or tryptophan. A D gene is named only where the DNA matches it firmly. Not every row has a clone size; where given, it reads once, few, many or a size class.

clone_size	j_call	v_call	d_call	cdr3_aa	cdr3_nt
-	TRBJ1-1	TRBV19	TRBD1	CASRDRGPGRQNTEAFF	TGTGCCAGTAGGGACAGGGGCCCCGGGCGCCAGAACACTGAAGCTTTCTTT
-	TRBJ2-2	TRBV20-1	-	CSASEGSNTGELFF	TGCAGTGCTAGTGAGGGATCGAACACCGGGGAGCTGTTTTTT
-	TRBJ2-1	TRBV11-3	TRBD2	CASSLASGIGEQFF	TGTGCCAGCAGCTTAGCTAGCGGGATCGGTGAGCAGTTCTTC
-	TRBJ1-5	TRBV19	TRBD1	CASSITGGWNQPQHF	TGTGCCAGTAGTATCACAGGGGGTTGGAATCAGCCCCAGCATTTT
-	TRBJ2-2	TRBV15	TRBD1	CATSKTGASNTGELFF	TGTGCCACCAGCAAGACAGGGGCGTCTAACACCGGGGAGCTGTTTTTT
-	TRBJ1-2	TRBV9	-	CASSVEATGYGYTF	TGTGCCAGCAGCGTAGAAGCAACAGGGTATGGCTACACCTTC
-	TRBJ1-5	TRBV10-3	-	CAISSGTAGPQHF	TGTGCCATCAGTTCAGGGACGGCTGGGCCCCAGCATTTT
-	TRBJ1-6	TRBV7-8	-	CASSRSSGIYSPLHF	TGTGCCAGCAGCCGGAGTTCCGGGATCTATTCACCCCTCCACTTT
once	TRBJ2-7	TRBV7-2	-	CASSLGGGAGPTYEQYF	TGTGCCAGCAGCTTAGGAGGGGGGGCAGGCCCTACCTACGAGCAGTACTTC
once	TRBJ2-7	TRBV29-1	TRBD2	CSVGHRLAGVEQYF	TGCAGCGTTGGGCATCGGCTAGCGGGAGTCGAGCAGTACTTC
-	TRBJ2-7	TRBV11-2	TRBD1	CASSLGPSGGQYF	TGTGCCAGCAGCTTAGGACCTTCAGGGGGCCAGTACTTC
-	TRBJ2-3	TRBV7-9	-	CASRPRGSTDTQYF	TGTGCCAGCCGGCCCAGGGGATCCACAGATACGCAGTATTTT
-	TRBJ2-1	TRBV11-2	-	CAGSRGKNEQFF	TGTGCTGGGAGTAGGGGTAAAAATGAGCAGTTCTTC
-	TRBJ1-2	TRBV11-2	-	CASSTRQRGTYGYTF	TGTGCCAGCAGCACACGCCAGCGGGGGACCTATGGCTACACCTTC
-	TRBJ2-7	TRBV4-1	-	CASSQDRPYEQYF	TGCGCCAGCAGCCAAGACCGCCCCTACGAGCAGTACTTC
-	TRBJ1-5	TRBV18	-	CASSPPGPHQPQHF	TGTGCCAGCTCACCCCCGGGACCCCATCAGCCCCAGCATTTT